A single sample is the source of the 9 T cell receptor beta chains below, sequenced in a study of blood T cell repertoires in COVID-19. TCRdb keeps only in-frame clones here, not all; method: immunoSEQ multiplex PCR. Of about 120,000 clones detected, 70% to 90% appear once; the ten largest clones hold 1.5%. The sample was peripheral blood. These receptor sequences come from a human donor in a cohort sampled during active COVID-19.

V is TRBV7-9 and J is TRBJ1-4; TRBD1 is a possible D gene (5 bases). The V and J ends lost 5 bases and 3 bases respectively, with 16 bases between them. In germline, CDR1 is SEHNR, CDR2 FQNEAQ (reference sequence). The CDR3 loop spans 16 amino acids. DNA for the CDR3: TGTGCCAGCAGCCCGGGTGGGGCTGGATCTAATGAAAAACTGTTTTTT. It translates to CASSPGGAGSNEKLFF.

The chain is built from TRBV11-3 and TRBJ2-3; D gene uncertain. The germline CDR1 and CDR2 sequences are SGHNT and YENEEA. V lost 3 bases and J 5 bases, leaving 9 bases between the germline ends. This CDR3 spans 13 amino acids. The CDR3 here is CASSFLTGDTQYF. The CDR3 bases are TGTGCCAGCAGCTTTTTAACGGGAGATACGCAGTATTTT.

The J gene is TRBJ1-2, the V gene TRBV30; TRBD1 matches 8 bases. The CDR3 sequence is 15 residues long. V shed 6 bases, J shed 5 bases, and the junction held 14 bases outside the gene matches. Germline CDR1 and CDR2: GTSNPN and SVGIG (reference sequence). The CDR3 DNA reads TGTGCCTGCGCACAGGGGGTTCTGTTAAAGTATGGCTACACCTTC. Translated, it gives CACAQGVLLKYGYTF. Full variable domain (missing parts from reference TRBV30 and TRBJ1-2): SQTIHQWPATLVQPVGSPLSLECTVEGTSNPNLYWYRQAAGRGLQLLFYSVGIGQISSEVPQNLSASRPQDRQFILSSKKLLLSDSGFYLCACAQGVLLKYGYTFGSGTRLTVV.

The chain links TRBV5-1 to TRBJ2-5, with D unclear. CDR3 length equals 14 residues. Germline CDR1 and CDR2: SGHRS and YFSETQ. V lost 0 bases to trimming and J lost 3 bases, with 9 bases between them. This CDR3 is CASSLASTEETQYF. The CDR3 nucleotides read TGCGCCAGCAGCTTGGCCAGTACAGAAGAGACCCAGTACTTC.

The chain employs TRBV28 and TRBJ2-7; 12 positions agree with TRBD1. After removal of 4 bases from V and 7 bases from J, the junction contained 8 bases not matched to a gene. CDR1 MDHEN and CDR2 SYDVKM come from the germline V gene. The CDR3 sequence is 15 residues long. The CDR3 loop is CASSSPGQGAGEQYF. The CDR3, as DNA: TGTGCCAGCAGTTCTCCGGGACAGGGGGCGGGTGAGCAGTACTTC.

The chain joins TRBV6-5 to TRBJ2-7, with TRBD2 as a possible D gene (5 bases). The germline CDR1 and CDR2 sequences are MNHEY and SVGAGI. The CDR3 runs 13 residues. The ends were cut back, 10 bases at V and 1 base at J, with 14 bases in the middle. CDR3: CATTDGLSYEQYF. The CDR3 DNA sequence: TGTGCCACCACAGACGGACTTTCCTACGAGCAGTACTTC.

This chain joins TRBV5-1 and TRBJ2-1; 10 positions match TRBD2. The CDR3 spans 13 residues. J gave up 9 bases and V 6 bases, and 6 bases lay outside the gene matches. The germline gives CDR1 SGHRS, CDR2 YFSETQ. The CDR3 DNA is TGCGCCAGCACCCCTAGCGGGGGTGGTGAGCAGTTCTTC. This codes for CASTPSGGGEQFF.

This chain links TRBV7-9 with TRBJ1-2; maybe TRBD1 (6 bases). Germline V lookup: CDR1 SEHNR, CDR2 FQNEAQ (reference sequence). The CDR3 loop spans 15 amino acids. V lost 6 bases and J 5 bases, leaving 19 bases between the germline ends. The CDR3 DNA is TGTGCCAGCAGACCCTGGGAGGGGGATAGGTATGGCTACACCTTC. This sequence encodes CASRPWEGDRYGYTF.

V and J are TRBV9 and TRBJ2-5; no clear D gene. The CDR3 runs 14 residues. Trimming left V 0 bases short and J 1 base short, with 7 bases between. Germline V lookup: CDR1 SGDLS, CDR2 YYNGEE. The CDR3 nucleotides read TGTGCCAGCAGCGTAGGGAACAGCCAAGAGACCCAGTACTTC. It codes for CASSVGNSQETQYF. Full variable domain (rest looked up from reference TRBV9 and TRBJ2-5): DSGVTQTPKHLITATGQRVTLRCSPRSGDLSVYWYQQSLDQGLQFLIQYYNGEERAKGNILERFSAQQFPDLHSELNLSSLELGDSALYFCASSVGNSQETQYFGPGTRLLVL.